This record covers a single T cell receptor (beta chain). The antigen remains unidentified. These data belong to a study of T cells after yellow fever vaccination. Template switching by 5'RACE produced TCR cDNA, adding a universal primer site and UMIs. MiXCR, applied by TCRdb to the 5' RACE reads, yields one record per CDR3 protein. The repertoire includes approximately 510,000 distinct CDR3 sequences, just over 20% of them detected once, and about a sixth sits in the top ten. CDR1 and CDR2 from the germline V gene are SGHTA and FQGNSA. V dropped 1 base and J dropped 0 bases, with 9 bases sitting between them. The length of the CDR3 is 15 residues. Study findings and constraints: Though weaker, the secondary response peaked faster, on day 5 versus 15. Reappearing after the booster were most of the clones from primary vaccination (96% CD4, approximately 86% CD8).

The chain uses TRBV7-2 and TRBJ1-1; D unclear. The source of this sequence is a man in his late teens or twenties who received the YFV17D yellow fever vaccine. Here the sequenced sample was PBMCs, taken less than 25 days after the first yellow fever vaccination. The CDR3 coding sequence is TGTGCCAGCAGCTTAGGGGCGACCATGAACACTGAAGCTTTCTTT. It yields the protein CASSLGATMNTEAFF.